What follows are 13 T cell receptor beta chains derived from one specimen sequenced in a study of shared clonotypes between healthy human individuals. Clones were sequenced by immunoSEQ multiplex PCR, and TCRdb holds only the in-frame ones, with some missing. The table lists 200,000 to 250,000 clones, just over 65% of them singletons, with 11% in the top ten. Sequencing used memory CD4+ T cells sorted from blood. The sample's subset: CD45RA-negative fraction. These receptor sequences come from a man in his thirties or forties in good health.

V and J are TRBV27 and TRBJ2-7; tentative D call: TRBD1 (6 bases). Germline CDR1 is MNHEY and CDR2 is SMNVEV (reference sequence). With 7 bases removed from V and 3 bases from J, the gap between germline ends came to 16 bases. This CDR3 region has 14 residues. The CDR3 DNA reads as TGTGCCAGCATACTGGGGGCGCTGGTCTACGAGCAGTACTTC. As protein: CASILGALVYEQYF.

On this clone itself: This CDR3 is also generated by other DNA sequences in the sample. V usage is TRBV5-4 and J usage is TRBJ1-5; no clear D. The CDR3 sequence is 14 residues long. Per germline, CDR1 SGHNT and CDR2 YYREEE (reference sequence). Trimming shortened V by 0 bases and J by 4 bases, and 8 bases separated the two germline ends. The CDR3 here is CASSLGGTNQPQHF. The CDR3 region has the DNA TGTGCCAGCAGCTTGGGTGGCACTAATCAGCCCCAGCATTTT.

The CDR3 spells CASSETSDTDTQYF. The DNA for the CDR3 is TGTGCCAGCAGTGAGACTAGCGACACAGATACGCAGTATTTT. V is TRBV6-4 and J is TRBJ2-3; 8 bases match TRBD2. Germline CDR1 reads MRHNA; CDR2 reads SNTAGT. The CDR3 extends over 14 amino acids. Germline trimming cut 3 bases from V and 2 bases from J; bases unmatched to any gene: 1.

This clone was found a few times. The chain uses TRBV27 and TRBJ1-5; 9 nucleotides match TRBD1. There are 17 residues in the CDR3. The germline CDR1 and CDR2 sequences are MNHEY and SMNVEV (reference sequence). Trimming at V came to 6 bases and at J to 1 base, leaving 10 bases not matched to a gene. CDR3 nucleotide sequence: TGTGCCAGCAGCCCATACGGGACAGGGAGGAGCAATCAGCCCCAGCATTTT. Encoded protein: CASSPYGTGRSNQPQHF.

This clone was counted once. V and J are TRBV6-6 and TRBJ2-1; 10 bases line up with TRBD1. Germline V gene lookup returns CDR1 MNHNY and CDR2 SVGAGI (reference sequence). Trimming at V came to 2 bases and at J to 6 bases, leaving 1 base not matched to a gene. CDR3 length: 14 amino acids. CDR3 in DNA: TGTGCCAGCAGTTACGGGACAGGGGCCAATGAGCAGTTCTTC. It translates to CASSYGTGANEQFF.

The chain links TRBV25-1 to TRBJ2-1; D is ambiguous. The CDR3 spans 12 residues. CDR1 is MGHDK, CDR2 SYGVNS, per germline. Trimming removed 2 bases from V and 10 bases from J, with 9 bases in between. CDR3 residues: CASSEEKVEQFF. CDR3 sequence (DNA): TGTGCCAGCAGTGAAGAAAAAGTAGAGCAGTTCTTC.

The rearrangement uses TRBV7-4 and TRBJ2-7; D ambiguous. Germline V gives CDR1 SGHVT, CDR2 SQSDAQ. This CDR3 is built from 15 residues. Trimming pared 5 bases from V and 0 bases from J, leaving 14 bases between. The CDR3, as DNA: TGTGCCAGCAGCCCCCTATCAGTGTCCTCCTACGAGCAGTACTTC. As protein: CASSPLSVSSYEQYF.

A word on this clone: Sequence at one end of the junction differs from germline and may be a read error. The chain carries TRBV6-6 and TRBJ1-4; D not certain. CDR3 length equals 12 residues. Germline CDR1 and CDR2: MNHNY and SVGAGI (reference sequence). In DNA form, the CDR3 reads TGTGCCAGCAGGTTCGGAAATGAAGAACTGTTTTTT. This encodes CASRFGNEELFF.

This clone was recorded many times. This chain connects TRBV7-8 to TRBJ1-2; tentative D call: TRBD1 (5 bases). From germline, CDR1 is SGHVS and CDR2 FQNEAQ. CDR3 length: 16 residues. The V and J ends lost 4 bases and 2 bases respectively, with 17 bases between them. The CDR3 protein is CASSSRTRGGNYGYTF. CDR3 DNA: TGTGCCAGCAGCTCACGGACTAGGGGAGGGAACTATGGCTACACCTTC.

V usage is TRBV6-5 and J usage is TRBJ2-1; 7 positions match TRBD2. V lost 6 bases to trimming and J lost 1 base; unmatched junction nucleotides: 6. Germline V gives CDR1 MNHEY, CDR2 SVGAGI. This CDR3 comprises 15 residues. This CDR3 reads CASSPREGSYNEQFF. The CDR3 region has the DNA TGTGCCAGCAGCCCCAGGGAGGGATCCTACAATGAGCAGTTCTTC.

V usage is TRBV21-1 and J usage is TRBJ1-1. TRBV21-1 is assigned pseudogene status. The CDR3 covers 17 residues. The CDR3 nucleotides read TGTGCCAGCAGCAAAGTTGAGGGGTGGATCACCCGTGGGGAAGCTTTCTTT. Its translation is CASSKVEGWITRGEAFF.

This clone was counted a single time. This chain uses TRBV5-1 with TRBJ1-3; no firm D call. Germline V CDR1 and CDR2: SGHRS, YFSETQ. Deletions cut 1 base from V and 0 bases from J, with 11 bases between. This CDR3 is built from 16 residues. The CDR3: CASSLLSVSSGNTIYF. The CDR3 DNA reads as TGCGCCAGCAGCTTGCTTTCAGTAAGCTCTGGAAACACCATATATTTT.

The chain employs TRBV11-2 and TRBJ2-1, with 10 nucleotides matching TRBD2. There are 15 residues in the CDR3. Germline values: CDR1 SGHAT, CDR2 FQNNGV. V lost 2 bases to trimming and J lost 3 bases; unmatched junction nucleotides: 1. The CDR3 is CASSLLAGVYNEQFF. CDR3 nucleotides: TGTGCCAGCAGCTTACTAGCGGGAGTCTACAATGAGCAGTTCTTC.